This TCR beta chain was retrieved from a study of blood T cell repertoires in COVID-19. For the study at large: From the United States, Italy and Spain came samples of acute and convalescent COVID-19.

In the original workflow: Nucleated cell number was recorded as an estimate derived from reference gene primer amplification. Clones were read by immunoSEQ multiplex PCR, and TCRdb kept only the in-frame ones, dropping some. V and J calls and clone size are given by that table; D and trimming were obtained from the DNA. Seen here are nearly 200,000 clones, 70% to 85% observed once, and the top ten hold 6.9%. Germline-derived CDR1 and CDR2 are MNHNY and SVGAGI (reference sequence). This CDR3 spans 15 amino acids. V lost 5 bases and J 0 bases, leaving 10 bases between the germline ends. The TCR originated in a human donor with acute or convalescent COVID-19. The donor label of this sample is uncertain. V usage is TRBV6-6 and J usage is TRBJ1-4; D perhaps matches TRBD1 (5 bases). The sample was peripheral blood. The CDR3 sequence: CASSDRQTTNEKLFF. The DNA of the CDR3 is TGTGCCAGCAGTGACCGACAGACAACTAATGAAAAACTGTTTTTT.